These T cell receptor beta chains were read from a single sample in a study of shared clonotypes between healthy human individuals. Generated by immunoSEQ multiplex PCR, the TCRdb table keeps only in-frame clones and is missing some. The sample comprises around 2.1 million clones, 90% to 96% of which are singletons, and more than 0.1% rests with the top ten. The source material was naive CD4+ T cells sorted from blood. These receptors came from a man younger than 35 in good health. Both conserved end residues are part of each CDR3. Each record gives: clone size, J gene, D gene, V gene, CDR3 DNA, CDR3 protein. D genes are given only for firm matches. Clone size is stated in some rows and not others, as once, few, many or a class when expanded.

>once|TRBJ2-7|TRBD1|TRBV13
TGTGCCAGCAGCTCGACGGGGACAGGGGCCCTCCCCTCCTACGAGCAGTACTTC
CASSSTGTGALPSYEQYF
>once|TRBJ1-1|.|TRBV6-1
TGTGCCAGCACCCTCAAGCAGCTGTGGAACACTGAAGCTTTCTTT
CASTLKQLWNTEAFF
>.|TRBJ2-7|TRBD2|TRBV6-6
TGTGCCAGCAGTTACCCGACTAGCATCTCTCCCGAGCAGTACTTC
CASSYPTSISPEQYF
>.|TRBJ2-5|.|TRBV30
TGTGCCTCGTCGGGGTCGGCGGCCCAGTACTTC
CASSGSAAQYF
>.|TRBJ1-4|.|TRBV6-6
TGTGCCAGCGGGGCAGTGGATGAAAAACTGTTTTTT
CASGAVDEKLFF
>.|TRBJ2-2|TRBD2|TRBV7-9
TGTGCCAGCAGCTTATTGACTAGCGGGGGAAAAGGGGAGCTGTTTTTT
CASSLLTSGGKGELFF
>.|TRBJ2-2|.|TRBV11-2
TGTGCCAGCAGCCCGTTGGGGGTCGGGGAGCTGTTTTTT
CASSPLGVGELFF
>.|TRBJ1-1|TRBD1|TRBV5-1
TGCGCCAGCAGCTTCGTGGCAGGGGGCGGATCTCATGAAGCTTTCTTT
CASSFVAGGGSHEAFF
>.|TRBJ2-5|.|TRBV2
TGTGCCAGCATGGCGACACCCCGACAAGAGACCCAGTACTTC
CASMATPRQETQYF
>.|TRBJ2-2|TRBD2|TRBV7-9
TGTGCCAGCAGCCAGACTAGCGTTTTGGCCGGGGAGCTGTTTTTT
CASSQTSVLAGELFF
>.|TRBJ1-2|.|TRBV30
TGTGCCTGGAGTATTCCGGGCAGTCCGAAGGGCTACACCTTC
CAWSIPGSPKGYTF
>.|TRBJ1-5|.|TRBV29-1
TGCAGCGTTGGAGGTTATAGCAATCAGCCCCAGCATTTT
CSVGGYSNQPQHF
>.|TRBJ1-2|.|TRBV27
TGTGCCAGCAGTCGGCATAGGGTCGAGATCGGCGATTCCTATGGCTACACCTTC
CASSRHRVEIGDSYGYTF
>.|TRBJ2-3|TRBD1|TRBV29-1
TGCAGCGTTGCGCCGGACAGGGCAGATACGCAGTATTTT
CSVAPDRADTQYF
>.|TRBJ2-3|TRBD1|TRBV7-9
TGTGCCAGCAGCCCCAGACAGGGCGCAGATACGCAGTATTTT
CASSPRQGADTQYF
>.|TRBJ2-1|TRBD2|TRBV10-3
TGTGCCATCCTAAGCGGGACGGACAATGAGCAGTTCTTC
CAILSGTDNEQFF
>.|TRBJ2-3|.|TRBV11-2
TGTGCCAGCAGCTTAGGGTACACAGATACGCAGTATTTT
CASSLGYTDTQYF
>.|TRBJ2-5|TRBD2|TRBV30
TGTGCCTGGAACCGGGGCCGGGAGGTAGAGACCCAGTACTTC
CAWNRGREVETQYF
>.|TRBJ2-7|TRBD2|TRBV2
TGTGCCAGCATGAGGGGCCGGGGGGGCCTTTACGAGCAGTACTTC
CASMRGRGGLYEQYF
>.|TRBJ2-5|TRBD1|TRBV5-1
TGCGCCAGCACGGGGACAGTCCAAGAGACCCAGTACTTC
CASTGTVQETQYF
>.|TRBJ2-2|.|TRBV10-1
TGCGCCAGCGCGGACACAGCGAACACCGGGGAGCTGTTTTTT
CASADTANTGELFF
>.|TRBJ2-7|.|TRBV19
TGTGCCAGTAGTACCAGGGGTCCAACCTACGAGCAGTACTTC
CASSTRGPTYEQYF
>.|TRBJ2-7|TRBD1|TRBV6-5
TGTGCCAGCAGTTACTTCGGTCGGGACAGGGGCTACGAGCAGTACTTC
CASSYFGRDRGYEQYF
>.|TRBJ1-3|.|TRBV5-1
TGCGCCAGCAGCTTGGAAGGCAGTACCTCTGGAAACACCATATATTTT
CASSLEGSTSGNTIYF
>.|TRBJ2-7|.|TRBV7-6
TGTGCCAGCAGCGTTAGCCCGCAGGTAGGGGCCCTGGACTTC
CASSVSPQVGALDF
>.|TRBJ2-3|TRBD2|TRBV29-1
TGCAGCGTCGGACTAGCGGGGGGGTCATCCACAGATACGCAGTATTTT
CSVGLAGGSSTDTQYF
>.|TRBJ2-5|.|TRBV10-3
TGTGCCATCAGTGGAGGCCGAACAAGGGAGACCCAGTACTTC
CAISGGRTRETQYF
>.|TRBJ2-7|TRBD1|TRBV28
TGTGCCAGCAGACAGGGACAGGGGAGGGACGAGCAGTACTTC
CASRQGQGRDEQYF
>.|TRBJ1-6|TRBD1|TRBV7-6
TGTGCCAGCAGCTCGGCAGGGGGCGTCGGTTCACCCCTCCACTTT
CASSSAGGVGSPLHF
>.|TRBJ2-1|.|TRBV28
TGTGCCAGCAAAGGGATCACGGGCAATGAGCAGTTCTTC
CASKGITGNEQFF
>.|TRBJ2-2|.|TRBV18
TGTGCCAGCTCACCAAGAACTGTCACCGGGGAGCTGTTTTTT
CASSPRTVTGELFF
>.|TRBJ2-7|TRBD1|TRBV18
TGTGCCAGCTCACCGGGACAGGGACTCTACGAGCAGTACTTC
CASSPGQGLYEQYF
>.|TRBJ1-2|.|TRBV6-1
TGTGCCAGCAGTGAAATTTTACGGACGAGGGCTGGCTACACCTTC
CASSEILRTRAGYTF
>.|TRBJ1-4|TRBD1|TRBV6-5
TGTGCCAGCCGACCGACAGGGAGCTCTGAAAAACTGTTTTTT
CASRPTGSSEKLFF
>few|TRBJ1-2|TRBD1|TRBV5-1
TGCGCCAGCAGCCTATCTGGCGCAGGGGGCGATGGCTACACCTTC
CASSLSGAGGDGYTF
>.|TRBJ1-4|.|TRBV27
TGTGCCAGCACCGGCGGCCTGAATGAAAAACTGTTTTTT
CASTGGLNEKLFF
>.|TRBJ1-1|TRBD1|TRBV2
TGTGCCAGCAGTGAAGGCAGGGGGCTCGCTGAAGCTTTCTTT
CASSEGRGLAEAFF
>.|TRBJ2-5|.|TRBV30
TGTGCCTGGAGCGGTGCGGGGTCGTTCCAAGAGACCCAGTACTTC
CAWSGAGSFQETQYF
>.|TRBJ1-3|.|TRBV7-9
TGTGCCAGCAGCTTAGCGGGGACGGGAAACACCATATATTTT
CASSLAGTGNTIYF
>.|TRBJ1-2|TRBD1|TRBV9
TGTGCCAGCAGCGTAAGGGCAGGGGGTGGCTACACCTTC
CASSVRAGGGYTF
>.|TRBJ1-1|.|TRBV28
TGTGCCAGCAGTTTTCACAGTTCCCCTGAAGCTTTCTTT
CASSFHSSPEAFF
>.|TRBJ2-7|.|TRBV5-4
TGTGCCGCGAAGGTCGGGGTAGTAGGGGAGCAGTACTTC
CAAKVGVVGEQYF
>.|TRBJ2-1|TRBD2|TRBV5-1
TGCGCCAGCAGCCCCCTACTAGCGGGAGGGCCAGATGAGCAGTTCTTC
CASSPLLAGGPDEQFF
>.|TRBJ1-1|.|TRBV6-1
TGTGCCAGCAGTGAAGTGGTCCGATCCGCTGAAGCTTTCTTT
CASSEVVRSAEAFF
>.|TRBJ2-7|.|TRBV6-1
TGTGCCAGCAGTGAAGGAGGTCGAGGGGGTTACGAGCAGTACTTC
CASSEGGRGGYEQYF
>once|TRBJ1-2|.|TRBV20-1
TGCAGTGCTAGTCCCACAGGTGGCTACACCTTC
CSASPTGGYTF
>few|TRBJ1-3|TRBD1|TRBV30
TGTGCCTGGAGTGCTGGACAGGCGAGCTCTGGAAACACCATATATTTT
CAWSAGQASSGNTIYF
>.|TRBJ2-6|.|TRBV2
TGTGCCAGCAGTGACCGGGGGACTTTTTCTGGGGCCAACGTCCTGACTTTC
CASSDRGTFSGANVLTF
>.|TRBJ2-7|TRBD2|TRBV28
TGTGCCAGCGCCTTACCGGGGGGGGCCGACTACGAGCAGTACTTC
CASALPGGADYEQYF
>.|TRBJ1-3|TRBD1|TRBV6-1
TGTGCCAGCAGTGTCCCGAGGGGGACAGGGCGCCTAGGAAACACCATATATTTT
CASSVPRGTGRLGNTIYF
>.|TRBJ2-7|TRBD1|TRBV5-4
TGTGCCAGCAGCCAGGGACAGGGGACAGACTACGAGCAGTACTTC
CASSQGQGTDYEQYF
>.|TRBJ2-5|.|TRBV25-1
TGTGCCAGCAGTGAATCGGGGCTGGAGACCCAGTACTTC
CASSESGLETQYF
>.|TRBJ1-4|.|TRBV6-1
TGTGCCAGCAGAGTCACAGGGTTTGAAAAACTGTTTTTT
CASRVTGFEKLFF
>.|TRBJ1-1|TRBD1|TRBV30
TGTGCCTCCCTCAGGGGACAGGGGCCAGAAGCTTTCTTT
CASLRGQGPEAFF